Listed here is a single TCR beta chain. Its antigen is not yet known. Per-base quality was not reported, and no clone a single base away is much larger than it. TCRbeta CDR3 regions were amplified from genomic DNA by means of the immunoSEQ Assay, a bias-controlled multiplex PCR. As for the authors' bioinformatics: Within the assay, amplification of reference gene primers was used to estimate how many nucleated cells each sample contained. To quantify the absolute abundance of each unique TCRbeta CDR3 rearrangement, sequence reads were collapsed and filtered. For each sample, productive Simpson clonality was calculated as the square root of Simpson's diversity index across productive rearrangements. The table comes from immuneACCESS by way of TCRdb, which keeps in-frame sequences with V and J called. Part of the clones is missing from these tables; in studies checked, under half for an unresolved V gene and the rest for unknown reasons. The DNA was the basis for D and trimming; V, J and clone size are from that table. The sample has roughly 180,000 clones on record, approximately 88% of them singletons. Jointly, the top ten make up 13% of the sample.

The data originate from a study of blood T cell repertoires in COVID-19 (dated by TCRdb to the early 2020s). Study-level background: The collaborator samples originated in the United States, Italy and Spain and spanned the acute and convalescent phases of COVID-19. Subjects who had been exposed to COVID-19, were actively infected with it, or had recovered from it provided the deeply sampled blood TCRbeta repertoires that made up the dataset. A de-identified subject ID, COVID-19 status, age in years and sex were almost always included in the sample metadata. The prospective study material was composed of cDNA or gDNA derived from T cells, B-cell-depleted T cells, or PBMCs. The repertoires were released in a freely available public database intended as a resource for research on the immune response to SARS-CoV-2. HLA class I and class II types, where available, came from metadata supplied by the sample provider rather than from assay-based typing. Samples were obtained from the ongoing ImmuneRACE study (first 160 participants) and from 1,254 subjects provided by 6 global collaborators.

The study at large found these results: How much clinical and demographic metadata was included differed by source and by participant, and the metadata was provided uncurated.

Enrolling through a virtual design, the prospective study's participants ranged in age from roughly 18 to 95 years and lived across roughly 23 United States geographic areas. In the prospective study, cohorts were assigned on the basis of participant-reported clinical history obtained from a screening survey and a study questionnaire. Recovered participants in ImmuneRACE Cohort 3 were defined by two consecutive negative NP/OP PCR tests, clearance by a healthcare professional, or resolution of symptoms. In the prospective study, mobile phlebotomists collected whole blood, serum and a nasopharyngeal or oropharyngeal swab from each participant. Prospective study participants could optionally give additional blood draws and questionnaires over an approximately two-month period. Before DNA extraction, prospective study blood samples were shipped either frozen or at room temperature. The specimen was PBMCs or T cells enriched from blood (not recorded which). The sequence derives from an older woman who had recovered from COVID-19.

The nucleotides read TGTGCCAGCAGCCCAAGCCAGGGGGCGGGTGGCTACACCTTC. Its amino acids are CASSPSQGAGGYTF. The V gene is TRBV7-2 and the J gene is TRBJ1-2; 8 of the junction bases match TRBD1. The CDR3 starts with the cysteine, ends with the phenylalanine, and has 14 residues. The entry retains the CDR3 DNA only, 42 bases that are in frame from base 1. CDR1 and CDR2, looked up from the germline V gene, are SGHTA and FQGNSA. The junction shows trimming of 5 bases on V and 7 bases on J, and the gene matches do not reach 9 bases of it.